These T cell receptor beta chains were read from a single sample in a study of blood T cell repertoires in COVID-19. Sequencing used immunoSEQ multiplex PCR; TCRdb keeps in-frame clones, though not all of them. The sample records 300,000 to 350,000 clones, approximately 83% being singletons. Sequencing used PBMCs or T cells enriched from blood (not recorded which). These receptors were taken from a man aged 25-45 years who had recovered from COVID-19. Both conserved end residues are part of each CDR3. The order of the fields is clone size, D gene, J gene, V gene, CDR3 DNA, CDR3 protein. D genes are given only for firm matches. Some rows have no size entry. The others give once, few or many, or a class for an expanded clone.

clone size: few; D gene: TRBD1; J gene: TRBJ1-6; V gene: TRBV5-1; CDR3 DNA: TGCGCCAGCAGATTGAGACAGGGAGATTCACCCCTCCACTTT; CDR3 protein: CASRLRQGDSPLHF
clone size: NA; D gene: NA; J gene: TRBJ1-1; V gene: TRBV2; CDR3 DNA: TGTGCCAGCAGACGACAGAGAGGTGAAGCTTTCTTT; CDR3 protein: CASRRQRGEAFF
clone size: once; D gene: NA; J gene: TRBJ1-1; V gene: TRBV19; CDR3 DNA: TGTGCCAGTAGTAGGGGCGCCGGCGCCGAAGCTTTCTTT; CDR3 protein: CASSRGAGAEAFF
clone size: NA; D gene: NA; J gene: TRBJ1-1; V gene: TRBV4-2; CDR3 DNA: TGTGCCAGCAGCCCTCAGTATCGGGGCACTGAAGCTTTCTTT; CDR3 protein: CASSPQYRGTEAFF
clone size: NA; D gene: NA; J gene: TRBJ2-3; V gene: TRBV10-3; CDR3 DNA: TGTGCCCTACGGGTAACAGGGACAGATACGCAGTATTTT; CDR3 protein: CALRVTGTDTQYF
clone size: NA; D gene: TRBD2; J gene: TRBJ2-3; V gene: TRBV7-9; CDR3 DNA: TGTGCCAGCACCCTTATACAGGGCGGGGGGAATACGCAGTATTTT; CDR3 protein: CASTLIQGGGNTQYF
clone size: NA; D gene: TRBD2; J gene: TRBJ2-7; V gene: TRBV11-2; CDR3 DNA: TGTGCCAGCAGCTTAGAACCGGGACTAGCGGGGGCCAACTTC; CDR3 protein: CASSLEPGLAGANF
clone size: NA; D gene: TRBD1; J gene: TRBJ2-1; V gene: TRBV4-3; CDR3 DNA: TGCGCCAGCAGCCAACGGACAGGGGACTACAATGAGCAGTTCTTC; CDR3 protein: CASSQRTGDYNEQFF
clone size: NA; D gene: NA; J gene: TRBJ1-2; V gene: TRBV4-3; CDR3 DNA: TGCGCCAGCAGCCAAGAACGTGCCCGGAGGAGTAACTATGGCTACACCTTC; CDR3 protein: CASSQERARRSNYGYTF
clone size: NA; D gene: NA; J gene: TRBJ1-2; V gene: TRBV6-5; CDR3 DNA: TGTGCCAGCGGAAGATCAGGGGACTATGGCTACACCTTC; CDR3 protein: CASGRSGDYGYTF
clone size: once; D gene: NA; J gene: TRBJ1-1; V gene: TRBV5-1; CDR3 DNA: TGCGCCAGCAGCTTGCTCCCAGGACAGAGGAACACTGAAGCTTTCTTT; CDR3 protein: CASSLLPGQRNTEAFF
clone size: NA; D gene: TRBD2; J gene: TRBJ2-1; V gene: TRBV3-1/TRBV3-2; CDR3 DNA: TGTGCCAGCAGTCCTCTTAGCGGGGGGGCGGCGAATGAGCAGTTCTTC; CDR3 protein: CASSPLSGGAANEQFF
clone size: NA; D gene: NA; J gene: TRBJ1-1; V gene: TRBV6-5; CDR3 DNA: TGTGCCACCCACCGGGTGATAGGGAACACTGAAGCTTTCTTT; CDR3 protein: CATHRVIGNTEAFF
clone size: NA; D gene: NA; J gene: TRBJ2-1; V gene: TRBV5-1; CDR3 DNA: TGCGCCAGCAGCTTGGACTGGGGGGCCTACAATGAGCAGTTCTTC; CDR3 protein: CASSLDWGAYNEQFF
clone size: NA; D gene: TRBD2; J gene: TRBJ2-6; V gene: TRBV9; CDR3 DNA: TGTGCCAGCAGCTCGGGGGGTGGTGGGGCCAACGTCCTGACTTTC; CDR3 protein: CASSSGGGGANVLTF
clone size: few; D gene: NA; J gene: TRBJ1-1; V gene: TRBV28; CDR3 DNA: TGTGCCAGCAGAACTCCGATGGTTGAAGCTTTCTTT; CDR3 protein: CASRTPMVEAFF
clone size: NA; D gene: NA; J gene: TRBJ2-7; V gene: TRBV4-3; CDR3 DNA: TGCGCCAGCAGCCAAGATGTAGAGAAATACGAGCAGTACTTC; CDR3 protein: CASSQDVEKYEQYF
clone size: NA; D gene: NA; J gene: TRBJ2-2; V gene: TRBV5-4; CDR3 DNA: TGTGCCAGCAGCGCTGGACAGACCACCGGGGAGCTGTTTTTT; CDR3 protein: CASSAGQTTGELFF
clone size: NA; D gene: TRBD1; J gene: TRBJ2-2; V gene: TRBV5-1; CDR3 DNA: TGCGCCAGCAGCAGGGGACAGGGGGCCATCGGGGAGCTGTTTTTT; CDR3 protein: CASSRGQGAIGELFF
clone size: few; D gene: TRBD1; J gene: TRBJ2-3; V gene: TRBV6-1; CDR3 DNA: TGTGCCAGCAGTGAAATTCAGGGGGCCACAGATACGCAGTATTTT; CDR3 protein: CASSEIQGATDTQYF
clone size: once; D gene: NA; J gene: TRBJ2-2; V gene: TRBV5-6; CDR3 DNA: TGTGCCAGCAGCTGGGGACTTTTGACGAACACCGGGGAGCTGTTTTTT; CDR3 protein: CASSWGLLTNTGELFF
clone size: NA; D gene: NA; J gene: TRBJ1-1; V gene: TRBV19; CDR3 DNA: TGTGCCAGTAGTATAGCATACAGTTTGAACACTGAAGCTTTCTTT; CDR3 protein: CASSIAYSLNTEAFF
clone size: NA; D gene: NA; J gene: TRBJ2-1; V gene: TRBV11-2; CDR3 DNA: TGTGCCAGCAGCTTCGAAAGACTAGAGTTGAGTGTTAATGAGCAGTTCTTC; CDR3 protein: CASSFERLELSVNEQFF
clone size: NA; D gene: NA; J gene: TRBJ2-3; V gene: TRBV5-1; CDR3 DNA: TGCGCCAGCAGCCCGACTAGTCTCGCTGATACGCAGTATTTT; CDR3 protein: CASSPTSLADTQYF
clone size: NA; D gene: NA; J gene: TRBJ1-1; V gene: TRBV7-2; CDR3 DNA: TGTGCCAGCAGCTTAGTAGCAGGGTCGAACACTGAAGCTTTCTTT; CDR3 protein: CASSLVAGSNTEAFF
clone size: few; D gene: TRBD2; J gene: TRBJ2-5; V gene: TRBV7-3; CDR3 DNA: TGTGCCAGCTTGCCTAGCGGGGGACCCACCCAGACCCAGTACTTC; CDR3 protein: CASLPSGGPTQTQYF
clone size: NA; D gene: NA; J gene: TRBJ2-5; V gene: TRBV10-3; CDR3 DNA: TGTGCCATCAGTGAACTTTTCGAGGGCTCAAGGGAGAGTAAAGAGACCCAGTACTTC; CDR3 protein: CAISELFEGSRESKETQYF
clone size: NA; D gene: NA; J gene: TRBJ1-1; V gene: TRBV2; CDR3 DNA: TGTGCCAGCAGTGGGTCTCGAGGGAACACTGAAGCTTTCTTT; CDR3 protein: CASSGSRGNTEAFF
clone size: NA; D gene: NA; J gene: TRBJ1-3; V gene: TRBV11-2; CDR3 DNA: TGTGCCAGCAGCGGACAGTCCTCTGGAAACACCATATATTTT; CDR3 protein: CASSGQSSGNTIYF
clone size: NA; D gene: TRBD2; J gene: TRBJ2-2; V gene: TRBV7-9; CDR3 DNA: TGTGCCAGCACATATCTAGCGGGCGTGGGGTCCGGGGAGCTGTTTTTT; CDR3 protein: CASTYLAGVGSGELFF
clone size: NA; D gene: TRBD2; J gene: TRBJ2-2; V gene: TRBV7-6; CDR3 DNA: TGTGCCAGCAGCTTAAGTCCCCCGACTAGCGGGAGTTCAGGCGGGGAGCTGTTTTTT; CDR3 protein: CASSLSPPTSGSSGGELFF
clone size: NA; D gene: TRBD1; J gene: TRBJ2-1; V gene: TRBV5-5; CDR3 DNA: TGTGCCAGCAGCTGGAGCATCTGGACAGGCAAAAAGGGGGATGAGCAGTTCTTC; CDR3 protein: CASSWSIWTGKKGDEQFF
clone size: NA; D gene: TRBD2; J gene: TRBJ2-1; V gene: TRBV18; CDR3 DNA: TGTGCCAGCTCACCGGGACTAGCGGGGGGGAATGAGCAGTTCTTC; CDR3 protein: CASSPGLAGGNEQFF
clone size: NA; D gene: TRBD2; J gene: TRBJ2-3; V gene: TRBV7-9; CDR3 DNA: TGTGCCAGCAGCACGTGGACTAGCGGGGTTACAGATACGCAGTATTTT; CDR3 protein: CASSTWTSGVTDTQYF
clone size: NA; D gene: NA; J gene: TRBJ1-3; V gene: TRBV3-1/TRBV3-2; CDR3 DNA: TGTGCCAGCAGCCGGACATCTGGAAACACCATATATTTT; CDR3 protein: CASSRTSGNTIYF
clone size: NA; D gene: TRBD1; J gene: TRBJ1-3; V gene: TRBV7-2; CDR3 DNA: TGTGCCAGCAGCTTCCAGGGGGGCTCTGGAAACACCATATATTTT; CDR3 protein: CASSFQGGSGNTIYF
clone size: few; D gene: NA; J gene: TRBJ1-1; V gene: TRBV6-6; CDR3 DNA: TGTGCCAGCAGTTACGCGTATAACACTGAAGCTTTCTTT; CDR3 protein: CASSYAYNTEAFF
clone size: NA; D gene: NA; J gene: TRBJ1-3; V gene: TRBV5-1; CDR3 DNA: TGCGCCAGCAGCTTGGCAGGGACAGGAAACACCATATATTTT; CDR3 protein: CASSLAGTGNTIYF
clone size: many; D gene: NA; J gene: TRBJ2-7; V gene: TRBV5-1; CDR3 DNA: TGCGCCAGCAGCTTGGATGGCGTCGGAGGGGAGCAGTACTTC; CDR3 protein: CASSLDGVGGEQYF
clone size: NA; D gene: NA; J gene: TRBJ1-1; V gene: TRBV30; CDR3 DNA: TGTGCCTGCTCCCGTAAGGGAGGGTTAGAAGCTTTCTTT; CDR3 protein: CACSRKGGLEAFF
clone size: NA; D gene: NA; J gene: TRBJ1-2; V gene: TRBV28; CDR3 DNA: TGTGCCAGCACTCCCAATACCCCCGGGGGGCTCTATGGCTACACCTTC; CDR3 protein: CASTPNTPGGLYGYTF
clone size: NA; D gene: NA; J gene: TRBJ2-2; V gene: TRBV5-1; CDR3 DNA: TGCGCCAGCAGGGGGCAGGATGACGGGGAGCTGTTTTTT; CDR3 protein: CASRGQDDGELFF